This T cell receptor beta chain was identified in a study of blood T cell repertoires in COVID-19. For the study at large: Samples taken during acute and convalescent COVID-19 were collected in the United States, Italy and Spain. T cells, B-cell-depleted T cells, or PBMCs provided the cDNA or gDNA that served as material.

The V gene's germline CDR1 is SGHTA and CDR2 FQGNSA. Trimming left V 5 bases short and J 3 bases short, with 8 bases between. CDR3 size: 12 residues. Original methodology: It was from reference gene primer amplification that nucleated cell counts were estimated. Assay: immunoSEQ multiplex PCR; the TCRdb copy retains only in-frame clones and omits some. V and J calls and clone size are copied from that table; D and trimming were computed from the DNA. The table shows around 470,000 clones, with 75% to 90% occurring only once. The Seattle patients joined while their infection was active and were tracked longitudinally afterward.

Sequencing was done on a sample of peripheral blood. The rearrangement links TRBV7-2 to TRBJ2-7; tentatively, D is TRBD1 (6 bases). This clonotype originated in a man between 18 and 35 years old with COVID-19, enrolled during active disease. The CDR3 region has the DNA TGTGCCAGCAGCCGGGACAACTACGAGCAGTACTTC. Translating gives CASSRDNYEQYF.